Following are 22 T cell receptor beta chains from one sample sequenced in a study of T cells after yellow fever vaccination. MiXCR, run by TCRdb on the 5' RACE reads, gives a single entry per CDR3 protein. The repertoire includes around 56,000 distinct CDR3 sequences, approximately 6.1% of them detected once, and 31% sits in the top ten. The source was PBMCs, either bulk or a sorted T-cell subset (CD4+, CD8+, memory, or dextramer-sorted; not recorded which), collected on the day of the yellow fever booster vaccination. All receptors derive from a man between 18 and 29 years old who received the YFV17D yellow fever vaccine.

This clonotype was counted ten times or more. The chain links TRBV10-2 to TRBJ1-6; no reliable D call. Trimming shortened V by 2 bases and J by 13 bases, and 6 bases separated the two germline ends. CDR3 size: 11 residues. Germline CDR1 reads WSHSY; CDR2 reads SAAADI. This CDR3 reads CASSEVGPLHF. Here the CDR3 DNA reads TGCGCCAGCAGTGAGGTGGGCCCCCTCCACTTT.

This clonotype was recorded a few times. The CDR3 spells CASSLRDKSGYTF. The DNA for the CDR3 is TGTGCCAGCAGTTTAAGGGATAAGAGTGGCTACACCTTC. The gene calls are TRBV27 and TRBJ1-2; D not certain. Trimming removed 2 bases at V and 7 bases at J, with 11 bases between. The CDR3 runs 13 residues. Germline CDR1 reads MNHEY; CDR2 reads SMNVEV (reference sequence).

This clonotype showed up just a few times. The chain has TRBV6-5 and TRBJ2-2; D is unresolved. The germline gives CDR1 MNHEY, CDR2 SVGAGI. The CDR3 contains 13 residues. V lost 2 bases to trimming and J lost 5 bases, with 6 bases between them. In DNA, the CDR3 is TGTGCCAGCAGTTACGTCGGGACCGGGGAGCTGTTTTTT. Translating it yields CASSYVGTGELFF.

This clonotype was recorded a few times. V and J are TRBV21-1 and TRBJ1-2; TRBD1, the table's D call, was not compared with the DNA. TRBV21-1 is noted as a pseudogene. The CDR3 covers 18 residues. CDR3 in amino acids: CASSRNTRDRYYNYGYTF. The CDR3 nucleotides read TGTGCCAGCAGCAGAAATACGAGGGACAGATACTATAACTATGGCTACACCTTC.

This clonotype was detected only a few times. The CDR3 region has the DNA TGTGCCAGCAGCTTAGACCCTCCAACGACTAGCGGCGAGCAGTACTTC. Protein sequence: CASSLDPPTTSGEQYF. The gene calls are TRBV7-6 and TRBJ2-7; 9 bases agree with TRBD2. V lost 1 base, J lost 6 bases, and 10 bases stayed unmatched. CDR1 is SGHVS, CDR2 FNYEAQ, per germline. The CDR3 totals 16 residues.

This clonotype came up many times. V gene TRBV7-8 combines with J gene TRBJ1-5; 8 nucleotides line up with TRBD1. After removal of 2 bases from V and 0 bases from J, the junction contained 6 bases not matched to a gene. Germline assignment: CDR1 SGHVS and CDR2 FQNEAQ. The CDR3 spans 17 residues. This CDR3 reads CASSLTPQGASNQPQHF. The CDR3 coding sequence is TGTGCCAGCAGCTTAACCCCGCAGGGGGCTAGCAATCAGCCCCAGCATTTT.

The CDR3 DNA reads TGTGCCAGCAGTCAGGGGGCGCCGGGACTAGCGGAATATTCCTACAATGAGCAGTTCTTC. Translated, it gives CASSQGAPGLAEYSYNEQFF. The chain joins TRBV7-9 to TRBJ2-1; 11 bases are shared with TRBD2. V trimming: 6 bases; J trimming: 1 base; junction bases outside the gene matches: 17. This CDR3 is built from 20 residues. The germline V gene encodes CDR1 SEHNR and CDR2 FQNEAQ (reference sequence).

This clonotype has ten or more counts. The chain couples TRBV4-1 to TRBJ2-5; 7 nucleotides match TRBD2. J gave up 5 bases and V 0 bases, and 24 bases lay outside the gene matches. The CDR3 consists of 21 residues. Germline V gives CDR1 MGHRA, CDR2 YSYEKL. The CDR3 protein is CASSQDVGDPGLRLAGETQYF. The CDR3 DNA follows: TGCGCCAGCAGCCAAGATGTCGGGGATCCGGGACTTCGACTAGCCGGGGAGACCCAGTACTTC.

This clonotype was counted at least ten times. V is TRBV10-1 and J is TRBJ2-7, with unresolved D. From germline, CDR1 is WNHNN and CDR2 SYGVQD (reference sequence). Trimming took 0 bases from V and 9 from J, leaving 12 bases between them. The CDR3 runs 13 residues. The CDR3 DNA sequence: TGCGCCAGCAGTGAGTCGAAGGTAGGACGGCAGTACTTC. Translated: CASSESKVGRQYF.

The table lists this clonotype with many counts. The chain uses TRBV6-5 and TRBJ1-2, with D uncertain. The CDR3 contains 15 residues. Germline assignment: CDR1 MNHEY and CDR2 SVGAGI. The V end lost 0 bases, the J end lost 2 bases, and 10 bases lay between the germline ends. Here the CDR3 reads CASSYSRAGNYGYTF. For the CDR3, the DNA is TGTGCCAGCAGTTACTCGAGGGCGGGAAACTATGGCTACACCTTC.

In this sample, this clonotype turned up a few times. The CDR3 reads CASSLRDSNQPQHF. CDR3 in DNA: TGTGCCAGCAGCTTAAGGGATAGCAATCAGCCCCAGCATTTT. The V gene is TRBV7-9, the J gene TRBJ1-5; D not certain. Germline V gene data show CDR1 as SEHNR and CDR2 as FQNEAQ (reference sequence). CDR3 length: 14 residues. V lost 2 bases and J lost 0, with 5 bases in between.

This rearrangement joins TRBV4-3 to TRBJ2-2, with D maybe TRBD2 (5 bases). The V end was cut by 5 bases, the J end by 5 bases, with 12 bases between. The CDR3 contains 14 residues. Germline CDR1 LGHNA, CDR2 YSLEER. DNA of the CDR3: TGCGCCAGCAGCGTGCGAGGGATTACCGGGGAGCTGTTTTTT. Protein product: CASSVRGITGELFF.

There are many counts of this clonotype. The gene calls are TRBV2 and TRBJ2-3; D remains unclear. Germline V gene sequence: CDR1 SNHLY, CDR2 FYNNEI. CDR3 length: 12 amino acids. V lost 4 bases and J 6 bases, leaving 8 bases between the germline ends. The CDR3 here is CASSVWADTQYF. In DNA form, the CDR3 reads TGTGCCAGCAGTGTATGGGCTGATACGCAGTATTTT.

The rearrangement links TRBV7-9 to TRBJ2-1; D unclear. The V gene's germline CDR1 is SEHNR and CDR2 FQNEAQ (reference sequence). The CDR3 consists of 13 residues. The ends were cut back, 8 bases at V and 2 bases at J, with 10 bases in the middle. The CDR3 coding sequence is TGTGCCAGCTTCCTTGCAACCTACAATGAGCAGTTCTTC. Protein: CASFLATYNEQFF.

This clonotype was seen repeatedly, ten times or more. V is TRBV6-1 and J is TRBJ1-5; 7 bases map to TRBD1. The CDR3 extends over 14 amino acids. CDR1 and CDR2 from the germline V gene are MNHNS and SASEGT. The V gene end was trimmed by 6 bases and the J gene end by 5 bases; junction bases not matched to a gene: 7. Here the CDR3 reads CASRDRWIYQPQHF. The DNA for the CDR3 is TGTGCCAGCAGGGACAGGTGGATCTATCAGCCCCAGCATTTT.

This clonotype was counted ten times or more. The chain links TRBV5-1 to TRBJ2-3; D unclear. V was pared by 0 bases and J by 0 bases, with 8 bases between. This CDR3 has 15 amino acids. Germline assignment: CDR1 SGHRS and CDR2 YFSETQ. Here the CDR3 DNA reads TGCGCCAGCAGCTTGGCCCGAACTAGCACAGATACGCAGTATTTT. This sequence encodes CASSLARTSTDTQYF.

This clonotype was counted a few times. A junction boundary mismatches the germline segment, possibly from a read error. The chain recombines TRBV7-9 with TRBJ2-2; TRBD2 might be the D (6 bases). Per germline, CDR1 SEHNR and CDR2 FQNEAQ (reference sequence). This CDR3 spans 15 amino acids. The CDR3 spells CASSLVGGNAGELFF. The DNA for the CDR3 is TGTGCCAGCAGCTTAGTTGGGGGGAACGCCGGGGAGCTGTTTTTT.

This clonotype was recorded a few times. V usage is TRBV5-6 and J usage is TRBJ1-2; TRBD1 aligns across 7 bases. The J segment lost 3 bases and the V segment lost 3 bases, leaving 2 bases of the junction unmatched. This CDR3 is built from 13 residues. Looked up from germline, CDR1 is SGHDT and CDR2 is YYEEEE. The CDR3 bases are TGTGCCAGCAGCTATACAGGGGACTATGGCTACACCTTC. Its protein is CASSYTGDYGYTF.

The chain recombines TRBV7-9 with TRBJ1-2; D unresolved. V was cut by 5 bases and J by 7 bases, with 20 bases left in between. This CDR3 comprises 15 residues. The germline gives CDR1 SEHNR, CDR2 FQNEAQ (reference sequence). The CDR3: CASSPVGSSTTGYTF. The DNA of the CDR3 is TGTGCCAGCAGCCCCGTGGGCTCTTCCACTACTGGCTACACCTTC.

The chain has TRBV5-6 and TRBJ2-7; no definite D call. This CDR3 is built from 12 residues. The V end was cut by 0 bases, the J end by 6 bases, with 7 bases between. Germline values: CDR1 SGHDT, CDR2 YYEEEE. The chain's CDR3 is CASSLGAGEQYF. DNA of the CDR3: TGTGCCAGCAGCTTGGGGGCAGGCGAGCAGTACTTC. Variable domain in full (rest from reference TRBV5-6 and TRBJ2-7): DAGVTQSPTHLIKTRGQQVTLRCSPKSGHDTVSWYQQALGQGPQFIFQYYEEEERQRGNFPDRFSGHQFPNYSSELNVNALLLGDSALYLCASSLGAGEQYFGPGTRLTVT.

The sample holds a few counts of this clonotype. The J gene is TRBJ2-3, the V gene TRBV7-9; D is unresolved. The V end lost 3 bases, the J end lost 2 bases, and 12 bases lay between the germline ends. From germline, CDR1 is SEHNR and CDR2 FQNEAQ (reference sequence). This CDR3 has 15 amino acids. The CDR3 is CASSLERQYTDTQYF. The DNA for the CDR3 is TGTGCCAGCAGCTTGGAACGCCAATACACAGATACGCAGTATTTT.

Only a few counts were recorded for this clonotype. Here the CDR3 DNA reads TGTGCCAGCAGCGTATTTCGAGGGGAGGATGACGAGCAGTACTTC. It translates to CASSVFRGEDDEQYF. The genes are TRBV9 and TRBJ2-7; possible D gene TRBD2, 6 bases. V lost 1 base and J 5 bases, leaving 16 bases between the germline ends. The V gene's germline CDR1 is SGDLS and CDR2 YYNGEE. CDR3 size: 15 residues. The full variable domain, completed using reference TRBV9 and TRBJ2-7, is DSGVTQTPKHLITATGQRVTLRCSPRSGDLSVYWYQQSLDQGLQFLIQYYNGEERAKGNILERFSAQQFPDLHSELNLSSLELGDSALYFCASSVFRGEDDEQYFGPGTRLTVT.